This entry lists 8 T cell receptor beta chains sequenced from one sample in a study of neurological immune-mediated disorders. Time point denoted: longitudinal time-point 3. TCRdb fed the 5' RACE reads into MiXCR, producing one record per CDR3 protein. The repertoire holds approximately 80,000 distinct CDR3 sequences, roughly 4.3% seen once, with 5.7% in the top ten. Sequencing was carried out using PBMCs. The receptors derive from a woman in her fifties or sixties with multiple sclerosis.

At least ten counts were recorded for this clonotype. V is TRBV20-1 and J is TRBJ2-1; D gene unclear. V lost 0 bases and J lost 3, with 0 bases in between. CDR1 is DFQATT and CDR2 is SNEGSKA in the germline V gene (reference sequence). This CDR3 spans 11 amino acids. The CDR3, as DNA: TGCAGTGCTAGAGACTACAATGAGCAGTTCTTC. The encoded protein is CSARDYNEQFF.

The rearrangement uses TRBV30 and TRBJ1-3; D not resolved. From germline, CDR1 is GTSNPN and CDR2 SVGIG (reference sequence). Deletions cut 0 bases from V and 1 base from J, with 7 bases between. The CDR3 extends over 14 amino acids. In nucleotides, the CDR3 is TGTGCCTGGAGTGTGGCTGTATCTGGAAACACCATATATTTT. Protein product: CAWSVAVSGNTIYF.

This clonotype was seen at least ten times. V and J are TRBV18 and TRBJ1-1; D not resolved. Germline V gene sequence: CDR1 KGHSH, CDR2 LQKENI. This CDR3 is built from 14 residues. The V end was cut by 1 base, the J end by 0 bases, with 6 bases between. The CDR3 region is CASSPQGLNTEAFF. The CDR3 nucleotides are TGTGCCAGCTCACCACAGGGTTTGAACACTGAAGCTTTCTTT.

This clonotype was seen at least ten times. This chain uses TRBV12-3 or TRBV12-4 with TRBJ1-2, with no clear D. V lost 6 bases and J lost 3, with 11 bases in between. This CDR3 region has 13 residues. CDR3 region: CASSPDMDYGYTF. In DNA form, the CDR3 reads TGTGCCAGCAGCCCCGACATGGACTATGGCTACACCTTC.

At least ten counts were recorded for this clonotype. This sequence joins TRBV3-1 and TRBJ2-7; D perhaps matches TRBD1 (6 bases). The CDR3 has 13 amino acids. Germline CDR1 is LGHDT and CDR2 is YNNKEL (reference sequence). V gave up 3 bases and J gave up 3 bases, with 9 bases separating them. CDR3 nucleotides: TGTGCCAGCAGCCAGGACAGCTACTACGAGCAGTACTTC. Residues: CASSQDSYYEQYF.

At least ten counts were recorded for this clonotype. The J gene is TRBJ2-4, the V gene TRBV6-6; D possibly corresponds to TRBD1 (6 bases). Trimming removed 7 bases at V and 8 bases at J, with 15 bases between. The length of the CDR3 is 13 residues. Germline loops: CDR1 MNHNY, CDR2 SVGAGI (reference sequence). The CDR3 DNA reads TGTGCCAGCACTAACCCCCCAGGGGACATTCAGTACTTC. The encoded protein is CASTNPPGDIQYF.

The sample holds many counts of this clonotype. The CDR3 DNA reads TGTGCCAGCAGCTTAGACCGACTAGCCAAAAACATTCAGTACTTC. Protein sequence: CASSLDRLAKNIQYF. V usage is TRBV7-8 and J usage is TRBJ2-4; D gene unclear. Germline V gene data show CDR1 as SGHVS and CDR2 as FQNEAQ. The CDR3 contains 15 residues. V was shortened by 1 base and J by 0 bases, with 7 bases between the two germline ends. Combining the CDR3 with reference TRBV7-8 and TRBJ2-4 gives the whole variable domain GAGVSQSPRYKVAKRGQDVALRCDPISGHVSLFWYQQALGQGPEFLTYFQNEAQLDKSGLPSDRFFAERPEGSVSTLKIQRTQQEDSAVYLCASSLDRLAKNIQYFGAGTRLSVL.

This clonotype showed up many times. The rearrangement links TRBV21-1 to TRBJ1-1; the table's D gene call, TRBD1, was not cross checked with the DNA. TRBV21-1 is a pseudogene segment. This CDR3 has 16 amino acids. The CDR3, as DNA: TGTGCCAGCAGCAAATCGTTGGACAGGGGGGGAACTGAAGCTTTCTTT. It yields the protein CASSKSLDRGGTEAFF.